This T cell receptor beta chain was captured in a study of shared clonotypes between healthy human individuals. General observations from the study: Sequencing depth was expected to affect clonotype sharing among donors.

On sorted subsets, replicate PCRs used 200 to 250 ng DNA, or tens of thousands of T cell genomes. Per the authors' pipeline: From ImmunoSEQ came sequences covering only the junction and carrying no quality scores, so filtering differed. Generated by immunoSEQ multiplex PCR, the TCRdb table keeps only in-frame clones and is missing some. That table gives V, J and clone size, and the DNA gave D and trimming. The table has about 380,000 clones, about 96% seen once; the top ten hold 0.32%. CD8 memory combined CD45RO+ cells with CCR7-negative CD45RA+ TemRA cells. Turning to this clone: Its antigen remains unknown.

The CDR3 runs to 14 residues. V lost 5 bases, J lost 1 base, and 12 bases lay in between. Germline loops: CDR1 MNHNY, CDR2 SVGAGI (reference sequence). Sequencing was carried out using memory CD8+ T cells sorted from blood. Subset given: CD45RO+ cells pooled with CCR7-negative TemRA cells. The chain employs TRBV6-6 and TRBJ2-7; D is tentatively TRBD1 or TRBD2 (5 bases each). This sequence originates from a young man in good health. CDR3 loop: CASSPRGGSYEQYF. The CDR3 bases are TGTGCCAGCAGTCCCCGTGGGGGATCCTACGAGCAGTACTTC.